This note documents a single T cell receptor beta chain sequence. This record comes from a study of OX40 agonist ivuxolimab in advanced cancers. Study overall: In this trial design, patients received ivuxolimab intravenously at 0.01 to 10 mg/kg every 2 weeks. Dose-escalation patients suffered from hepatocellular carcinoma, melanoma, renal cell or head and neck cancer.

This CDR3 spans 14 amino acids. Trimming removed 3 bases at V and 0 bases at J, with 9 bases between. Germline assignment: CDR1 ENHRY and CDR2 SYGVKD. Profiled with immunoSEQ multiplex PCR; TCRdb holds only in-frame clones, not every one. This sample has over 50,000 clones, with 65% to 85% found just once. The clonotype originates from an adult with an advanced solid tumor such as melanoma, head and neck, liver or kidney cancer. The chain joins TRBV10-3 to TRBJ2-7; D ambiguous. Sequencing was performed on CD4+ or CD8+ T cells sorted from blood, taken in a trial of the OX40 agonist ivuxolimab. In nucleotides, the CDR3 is TGTGCCATCAGTGATGGCAAATCCTCCTACGAGCAGTACTTC. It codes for CAISDGKSSYEQYF.